The rows below give T cell receptor beta chains drawn from one sample of a study of blood T cell repertoires in COVID-19. Measured with immunoSEQ multiplex PCR; TCRdb has only the in-frame clones, and not every one. The table has over 150,000 clones, roughly four fifths seen once; the top ten hold approximately 10%. What was sequenced was peripheral blood. Receptor source: a man between 65 and 80 years old with active or convalescent COVID-19. CDR3s include the opening cysteine and the closing phenylalanine or tryptophan. The order of the fields is CDR3 protein, CDR3 DNA, V gene, D gene, clone size, J gene. A D gene is named only where the DNA matches it firmly. Only some rows state a clone size, as once, few, many or a class for expanded clones.

cdr3_aa: CATSDFPGEKLFF
cdr3_nt: TGTGCCACCAGTGATTTTCCAGGGGAAAAACTGTTTTTT
v_call: TRBV24-1
d_call: -
clone_size: -
j_call: TRBJ1-4

cdr3_aa: CASSTTGEGFEQYF
cdr3_nt: TGTGCCAGTAGTACGACAGGGGAGGGGTTCGAGCAGTACTTC
v_call: TRBV19
d_call: -
clone_size: -
j_call: TRBJ2-7

cdr3_aa: CATSRVGRGKGSYEQYF
cdr3_nt: TGTGCCACCAGCAGAGTGGGCAGGGGGAAAGGCTCCTACGAGCAGTACTTC
v_call: TRBV15
d_call: TRBD1
clone_size: few
j_call: TRBJ2-7

cdr3_aa: CASSIARRISGSQETQYF
cdr3_nt: TGTGCCAGTAGTATAGCGCGCCGGATTTCAGGGTCCCAAGAGACCCAGTACTTC
v_call: TRBV19
d_call: -
clone_size: -
j_call: TRBJ2-5

cdr3_aa: CASSSSPGQGIEKLFF
cdr3_nt: TGTGCCAGCAGTTCCTCACCGGGACAGGGAATCGAAAAACTGTTTTTT
v_call: TRBV27
d_call: TRBD1
clone_size: -
j_call: TRBJ1-4

cdr3_aa: CASSQPWGSGDTEAFF
cdr3_nt: TGTGCCAGCAGCCAACCCTGGGGGAGCGGGGACACTGAAGCTTTCTTT
v_call: TRBV14
d_call: -
clone_size: -
j_call: TRBJ1-1

cdr3_aa: CATSRVQNEKLFF
cdr3_nt: TGTGCCACCAGCAGAGTACAGAATGAAAAACTGTTTTTT
v_call: TRBV15
d_call: -
clone_size: -
j_call: TRBJ1-4

cdr3_aa: CASSVASGGDTQYF
cdr3_nt: TGTGCCAGCAGCGTAGCGTCCGGGGGAGATACGCAGTATTTT
v_call: TRBV9
d_call: -
clone_size: -
j_call: TRBJ2-3

cdr3_aa: CASSLDQGNQPQHF
cdr3_nt: TGTGCCAGCTCCCTAGACCAGGGGAATCAGCCCCAGCATTTT
v_call: TRBV18
d_call: -
clone_size: -
j_call: TRBJ1-5

cdr3_aa: CATRSRANTEAFF
cdr3_nt: TGTGCCACCAGATCCAGGGCGAACACTGAAGCTTTCTTT
v_call: TRBV24-1
d_call: -
clone_size: -
j_call: TRBJ1-1

cdr3_aa: CASSQEFTGPGGTQYF
cdr3_nt: TGCGCCAGCAGCCAAGAATTTACAGGTCCGGGAGGGACCCAGTACTTC
v_call: TRBV4-3
d_call: TRBD2
clone_size: -
j_call: TRBJ2-5

cdr3_aa: CASSSTSGGTHEQYF
cdr3_nt: TGTGCCAGCAGCAGCACTAGCGGGGGGACCCACGAGCAGTACTTC
v_call: TRBV11-3
d_call: TRBD2
clone_size: -
j_call: TRBJ2-7

cdr3_aa: CASSEPSGYTDTQYF
cdr3_nt: TGTGCCAGCAGTGAACCCTCAGGGTACACAGATACGCAGTATTTT
v_call: TRBV6-1
d_call: -
clone_size: -
j_call: TRBJ2-3

cdr3_aa: CASSTPGLAGGTGELFF
cdr3_nt: TGTGCCAGCAGCACGCCGGGACTAGCGGGAGGAACCGGGGAGCTGTTTTTT
v_call: TRBV7-2
d_call: TRBD2
clone_size: -
j_call: TRBJ2-2

cdr3_aa: CASSSRDRAGTEAFF
cdr3_nt: TGCGCCAGCAGCTCGAGAGACAGGGCTGGCACTGAAGCTTTCTTT
v_call: TRBV5-1
d_call: TRBD1
clone_size: -
j_call: TRBJ1-1

cdr3_aa: CASSSGVGNEKLFF
cdr3_nt: TGTGCCAGTAGTAGCGGGGTTGGTAATGAAAAACTGTTTTTT
v_call: TRBV19
d_call: -
clone_size: -
j_call: TRBJ1-4

cdr3_aa: CASRSGQANTEAFF
cdr3_nt: TGCGCCAGCAGGTCCGGACAGGCGAACACTGAAGCTTTCTTT
v_call: TRBV5-1
d_call: TRBD1
clone_size: once
j_call: TRBJ1-1

cdr3_aa: CASKPNVGGRYGYTF
cdr3_nt: TGTGCCAGCAAACCTAACGTGGGGGGTCGCTATGGCTACACCTTC
v_call: TRBV2
d_call: -
clone_size: once
j_call: TRBJ1-2

cdr3_aa: CASSLDWGDEKLFF
cdr3_nt: TGTGCCAGCAGCTTAGACTGGGGAGATGAAAAACTGTTTTTT
v_call: TRBV7-2
d_call: -
clone_size: -
j_call: TRBJ1-4

cdr3_aa: CASGIQGINQPQHF
cdr3_nt: TGTGCTAGTGGCATACAGGGAATCAATCAGCCCCAGCATTTT
v_call: TRBV12-5
d_call: -
clone_size: -
j_call: TRBJ1-5

cdr3_aa: CASTNTDTQYF
cdr3_nt: TGTGCCAGCACAAACACAGATACGCAGTATTTT
v_call: TRBV28
d_call: -
clone_size: once
j_call: TRBJ2-3

cdr3_aa: CASSVAPGGTGEQYF
cdr3_nt: TGTGCCAGCAGCGTAGCCCCAGGGGGCACTGGGGAGCAGTACTTC
v_call: TRBV9
d_call: TRBD1
clone_size: once
j_call: TRBJ2-7

cdr3_aa: CASSLGGQAGAKRQYF
cdr3_nt: TGTGCCAGCAGCTTAGGCGGACAAGCGGGAGCTAAAAGGCAGTATTTT
v_call: TRBV7-2
d_call: TRBD2
clone_size: -
j_call: TRBJ2-3

cdr3_aa: CASSEYAGYRGTQYF
cdr3_nt: TGTGCCAGCAGTGAATACGCGGGGTACAGAGGTACGCAGTATTTT
v_call: TRBV25-1
d_call: -
clone_size: -
j_call: TRBJ2-3

cdr3_aa: CASSPSHSQETQYF
cdr3_nt: TGTGCCAGCTCACCAAGTCACAGCCAAGAGACCCAGTACTTC
v_call: TRBV18
d_call: -
clone_size: -
j_call: TRBJ2-5

cdr3_aa: CASSLRDRVSTEAFF
cdr3_nt: TGTGCCAGCAGTTTAAGGGACAGAGTTTCCACTGAAGCTTTCTTT
v_call: TRBV27
d_call: TRBD1
clone_size: -
j_call: TRBJ1-1

cdr3_aa: CASSRGSRTYEQYF
cdr3_nt: TGTGCCAGCAGTAGAGGGAGCCGTACCTACGAGCAGTACTTC
v_call: TRBV6-2/TRBV6-3
d_call: -
clone_size: -
j_call: TRBJ2-7

cdr3_aa: CASTLTRTQGEQYF
cdr3_nt: TGTGCCAGCACACTAACCCGGACTCAAGGGGAGCAGTACTTC
v_call: TRBV28
d_call: -
clone_size: -
j_call: TRBJ2-7